The 29 T cell receptor beta chains presented below share a single source sample, sequenced in a study of kidney transplant recipient with SARS-CoV-2 infection. TCRdb ran MiXCR on the reads and lists one entry per CDR3 protein. The top ten clones hold roughly 7% of a sample with 200,000 to 300,000 distinct CDR3 sequences, around 26% of them seen once. Sequencing was performed on a blood sample, taken at baseline and on roughly day 110 from a kidney transplant recipient. The source of these receptors is a male patient aged 25-45 years who had COVID-19 and was a kidney transplant recipient. Some T cells could come from the graft donor.

This clonotype came up many times. The chain is built from TRBV4-2 and TRBJ2-1; D gene uncertain. Trimming stripped 3 bases from V and 9 bases from J, with 9 bases between. CDR1 and CDR2 from the germline V gene are LGHNA and YNFKEQ. This CDR3 has 12 residues. The CDR3 is CASSQRPIEQFF. CDR3 DNA: TGTGCCAGCAGCCAGAGACCTATTGAGCAGTTCTTC.

This clonotype was found many times. This chain links TRBV11-3 with TRBJ2-1, with a weak D call TRBD2 (5 bases). The CDR3 totals 17 residues. Per germline, CDR1 SGHNT and CDR2 YENEEA. Trimming took 4 bases from V and 4 from J, leaving 20 bases between them. The CDR3 region has the DNA TGTGCCAGCAGCTCTACTGCGGGTGCGGATAAATACAATGAGCAGTTCTTC. It encodes CASSSTAGADKYNEQFF.

Ten or more counts support this clonotype. The chain links TRBV7-9 to TRBJ2-7; D is uncertain. Trimming removed 5 bases at V and 4 bases at J, with 18 bases between. This CDR3 contains 15 residues. Germline CDR1 SEHNR, CDR2 FQNEAQ (reference sequence). This CDR3 is CASSPKIPLYYEQYF. The CDR3 DNA reads TGTGCCAGCAGCCCAAAGATACCCCTATATTACGAGCAGTACTTC.

Concerning this clonotype: One junction end disagrees with the germline gene, perhaps due to a read error. V and J are TRBV18 and TRBJ1-4; 7 nucleotides align to TRBD1. In germline, CDR1 is KGHSH, CDR2 LQKENI. The CDR3 extends over 14 amino acids. CDR3 amino acids: CVSSRQGPNEKLFF. The CDR3 nucleotides read TGTGTCAGCTCACGACAGGGACCTAATGAAAAACTGTTTTTT.

Details on this clonotype: A read error may account for a junction end that differs from germline. V gene TRBV7-9 combines with J gene TRBJ1-1; TRBD1 might be the D (6 bases). CDR1 is SEHNR and CDR2 is FQNEAQ in the germline V gene (reference sequence). The CDR3 consists of 13 residues. For the CDR3, the DNA is TGTGCCAGCAGCTTACTCGGGGACACTGAAACTTTCTTT. Translation gives CASSLLGDTETFF.

As for this clonotype: With a much larger clone just one base away, this may be a read error. The chain has TRBV20-1 and TRBJ2-1, with TRBD1 matching 8 bases. The CDR3 extends over 14 amino acids. The V gene's germline CDR1 is DFQATT and CDR2 SNEGSKA (reference sequence). The V segment lost 5 bases and the J segment 7 bases; nucleotides outside the gene matches: 10. The CDR3 region has the DNA TGCAGTGCTGGGGACAGGCTCCCCCGGAATGAGCAGTTCTTC. This gives the protein CSAGDRLPRNEQFF.

A note on this clonotype: This could be a read error, since a much larger clone is one nucleotide away. This rearrangement joins TRBV6-5 to TRBJ1-1; D unclear. Per germline, CDR1 MNHEY and CDR2 SVGAGI. The CDR3 has 15 residues. The CDR3 protein is CVSSYPAGQNTEAFF. The CDR3 nucleotides read TGTGTCAGCAGTTACCCGGCGGGCCAGAACACTGAAGCTTTCTTT.

Concerning this clonotype: At one end, the junction sequence differs from germline, possibly due to a read error. The chain couples TRBV19 to TRBJ2-4; 8 bases line up with TRBD2. Germline V gene sequence: CDR1 LNHDA, CDR2 SQIVND (reference sequence). This CDR3 has 18 amino acids. CDR3 sequence reads: CASNIVAGGLTAKNIQYF. The CDR3 bases are TGTGCCAGTAATATAGTGGCGGGAGGCCTGACAGCCAAAAACATTCAGTACTTC.

Concerning this clonotype itself: A much larger clone lies one base from this, so it may be a read error. The genes are TRBV6-5 and TRBJ1-5; D is possibly TRBD1 (6 bases). This CDR3 has 15 residues. V was trimmed by 10 bases and J by 7 bases, leaving 23 bases between them. Germline CDR1 MNHEY, CDR2 SVGAGI. The CDR3 loop reads CATKQGLDSYQPQHF. CDR3 sequence (DNA): TGTGCCACTAAACAGGGACTGGATTCTTACCAGCCCCAGCATTTT.

This chain links TRBV6-2 or TRBV6-3 with TRBJ1-1, with D hard to call. The germline V gene encodes CDR1 MNHEY and CDR2 SVGEGT. V lost 6 bases to trimming and J lost 4 bases, with 18 bases between them. The CDR3 length is 15 residues. The CDR3 region is CASSPLGGRGTEAFF. CDR3 coding DNA: TGTGCCAGCAGCCCACTGGGTGGACGGGGCACTGAAGCTTTCTTT.

This clonotype was picked up many times. The V call is TRBV6-5, the J call TRBJ2-5, with D hard to call. This CDR3 region has 13 residues. V was clipped by 2 bases and J by 5 bases, with 9 bases between them. Germline loops: CDR1 MNHEY, CDR2 SVGAGI. CDR3 amino acids: CASSYTRQETQYF. CDR3 DNA sequence: TGTGCCAGCAGTTACACTCGTCAGGAGACCCAGTACTTC.

Only a few counts were recorded for this clonotype. This chain connects TRBV19 to TRBJ1-1; D remains ambiguous. The germline V and J ends were trimmed by 10 bases and 1 base, with 22 bases remaining between them. Germline loops: CDR1 LNHDA, CDR2 SQIVND (reference sequence). The CDR3 loop spans 16 amino acids. The CDR3 DNA sequence: TGTGCCACCCCTCGGTATCTTTTCGGGTCGAACACTGAAGCTTTCTTT. The encoded protein is CATPRYLFGSNTEAFF.

This clonotype was detected many times. Compared with germline, one end of the junction differs, possibly owing to a read error. The V call is TRBV10-1, the J call TRBJ1-2; D uncertain. This CDR3 region has 17 residues. CDR1 is WNHNN, CDR2 SYGVQD, per germline (reference sequence). The CDR3, as DNA: TGTGCCAGCAGTTTACGTCAACGCTCTAGAAAGACCTATGGCTACACCTTC. Its translation is CASSLRQRSRKTYGYTF.

This clonotype has ten or more counts. The V gene is TRBV19, the J gene TRBJ1-5, with D unclear. This CDR3 has 15 amino acids. Trimming pared 6 bases from V and 0 bases from J, leaving 12 bases between. Per germline, CDR1 LNHDA and CDR2 SQIVND (reference sequence). CDR3 coding DNA: TGTGCCAGTAGGGGCCTCATTGGTAGCAATCAGCCCCAGCATTTT. Protein product: CASRGLIGSNQPQHF.

This clonotype was picked up many times. The genes are TRBV28 and TRBJ2-1, with 8 bases fitting TRBD2. The CDR3 runs 15 residues. CDR1 MDHEN and CDR2 SYDVKM come from the germline V gene. The ends lost 7 bases at V and 9 bases at J; junction bases unmatched: 14. CDR3: CASNGRGAGEVEQFF. DNA for the CDR3: TGTGCCAGCAATGGTAGGGGAGCGGGAGAGGTTGAGCAGTTCTTC. The whole variable domain, remainder taken from reference TRBV28 and TRBJ2-1, is DVKVTQSSRYLVKRTGEKVFLECVQDMDHENMFWYRQDPGLGLRLIYFSYDVKMKEKGDIPEGYSVSREKKERFSLILESASTNQTSMYLCASNGRGAGEVEQFFGPGTRLTVL.

This clonotype came up many times. The rearrangement joins TRBV7-9 to TRBJ2-5; TRBD1 aligns across 7 bases. This CDR3 region has 15 residues. CDR1 is SEHNR and CDR2 is FQNEAQ in the germline V gene (reference sequence). V shed 0 bases, J shed 4 bases, and the junction held 5 bases outside the gene matches. The CDR3 protein is CASSLAGTALETQYF. The CDR3, as DNA: TGTGCCAGCAGCTTAGCTGGGACAGCCCTAGAGACCCAGTACTTC. The whole variable domain, filled in from reference TRBV7-9 and TRBJ2-5, reads DTGVSQNPRHKITKRGQNVTFRCDPISEHNRLYWYRQTLGQGPEFLTYFQNEAQLEKSRLLSDRFSAERPKGSFSTLEIQRTEQGDSAMYLCASSLAGTALETQYFGPGTRLLVL.

This clonotype was seen repeatedly, ten times or more. The chain joins TRBV5-8 to TRBJ1-5; D perhaps matches TRBD1 (6 bases). Trimming took off 5 bases at V and 6 bases at J, with 15 bases between the two ends. CDR1 is SGHTS and CDR2 is YDEGEE in the germline V gene. CDR3 size: 14 residues. The CDR3 is CASSSSGRGQPQHF. The CDR3 bases are TGTGCCAGCAGTTCCTCTGGCAGGGGTCAGCCCCAGCATTTT.

This clonotype has ten or more counts. The chain employs TRBV6-2 or TRBV6-3 and TRBJ2-2; either TRBD1 or TRBD2 may fit D (6 bases each). V shed 7 bases and J shed 5 bases, with 14 bases lying between them. CDR3 length: 14 amino acids. CDR1 is MNHEY, CDR2 SVGEGT, per germline. The CDR3 here is CASNTGRFTGELFF. The CDR3 region has the DNA TGTGCCAGCAATACAGGGAGGTTTACCGGGGAGCTGTTTTTT.

This clonotype was recorded many times. The V and J genes are TRBV28 and TRBJ2-7; D ambiguous. The CDR3 extends over 16 amino acids. The germline gives CDR1 MDHEN, CDR2 SYDVKM. The germline V and J ends were trimmed by 10 bases and 6 bases, with 28 bases remaining between them. The CDR3 spells CAINSVAYPPWGEQYF. CDR3 DNA: TGTGCCATCAACTCGGTCGCGTATCCCCCGTGGGGCGAGCAGTACTTC.

A single count supports this clonotype. A clone one base away is much larger, so this may be a read error. The chain has TRBV15 and TRBJ1-2; D is undetermined. This CDR3 has 14 amino acids. Germline CDR1 LNHNV, CDR2 YYDKDF (reference sequence). CDR3 amino acids: CTTSRVDNGYGYTF. The CDR3 nucleotides read TGTACCACCAGCAGAGTTGACAACGGCTATGGCTACACCTTC. Variable domain in full (rest from reference TRBV15 and TRBJ1-2): DAMVIQNPRYQVTQFGKPVTLSCSQTLNHNVMYWYQQKSSQAPKLLFHYYDKDFNNEADTPDNFQSRRPNTSFCFLDIRSPGLGDTAMYLCTTSRVDNGYGYTFGSGTRLTVV.

This clonotype was observed at least ten times. CDR3 coding DNA: TGTGCCAGTAGTATAAGGGTGAGGGGCTCCTACGAGCAGTACTTC. Amino acid sequence: CASSIRVRGSYEQYF. V and J are TRBV19 and TRBJ2-7; D is perhaps TRBD1 or TRBD2 (5 bases each). Trimming shortened V by 2 bases and J by 0 bases, and 11 bases separated the two germline ends. The CDR3 is made up of 15 amino acids. From germline, CDR1 is LNHDA and CDR2 SQIVND (reference sequence). Using reference TRBV19 and TRBJ2-7 for the parts outside the CDR3, the full variable domain is DGGITQSPKYLFRKEGQNVTLSCEQNLNHDAMYWYRQDPGQGLRLIYYSQIVNDFQKGDIAEGYSVSREKKESFPLTVTSAQKNPTAFYLCASSIRVRGSYEQYFGPGTRLTVT.

This clonotype was detected only once. A single base separates this from a much larger clone, so it may be a read error. Because it lacks the conserved phenylalanine or tryptophan at the end, this CDR3 is likely a read error. The genes are TRBV30 and TRBJ2-7; D possibly corresponds to TRBD2 (5 bases). Trimming removed 5 bases from V and 4 bases from J, with 12 bases in between. The CDR3 spans 12 residues. In germline, CDR1 is GTSNPN, CDR2 SVGIG (reference sequence). The CDR3 sequence: CAWGFGVYEQYL. As DNA, the CDR3 is TGTGCCTGGGGCTTCGGGGTATACGAGCAGTACCTC.

This clonotype was observed a handful of times. This chain uses TRBV27 with TRBJ2-4; 8 bases agree with TRBD2. The CDR3 totals 16 residues. V shed 5 bases, J shed 4 bases, and the junction held 10 bases outside the gene matches. The germline V gene encodes CDR1 MNHEY and CDR2 SMNVEV (reference sequence). The CDR3 coding sequence is TGTGCCAGCAGTCACACAGCCGCGGGGGGTAAAAACATTCAGTACTTC. Its protein product is CASSHTAAGGKNIQYF.

This clonotype was counted ten times or more. This chain joins TRBV12-3 or TRBV12-4 and TRBJ1-1; D gene uncertain. The ends were cut back, 3 bases at V and 4 bases at J, with 9 bases in the middle. This CDR3 comprises 13 residues. CDR3: CASSFAWGTEAFF. The CDR3 nucleotides are TGTGCCAGCAGTTTCGCATGGGGCACTGAAGCTTTCTTT.

This clonotype was found many times. CDR3 sequence: CASGVERLQGKTYGYTF. The CDR3 DNA is TGTGCTAGTGGTGTTGAACGTTTGCAGGGAAAGACCTATGGCTACACCTTC. This chain links TRBV12-5 with TRBJ1-2; D might be TRBD1 (5 bases). V lost 5 bases and J lost 4, with 23 bases in between. From germline, CDR1 is LGHNT and CDR2 FRNRAP. The CDR3 is 17 residues long.

This clonotype has ten or more counts. The chain carries TRBV11-1 and TRBJ2-7; tentatively, D is TRBD2 (6 bases). The ends were cut back, 0 bases at V and 4 bases at J, with 10 bases in the middle. Germline CDR1 reads SGHAT; CDR2 reads FQDESV (reference sequence). The CDR3 totals 14 residues. The CDR3: CASSLASAGYEQYF. Written as DNA, the CDR3 is TGTGCCAGCAGCTTAGCGTCGGCGGGGTACGAGCAGTACTTC.

This clonotype was found many times. This rearrangement joins TRBV18 to TRBJ2-1; D not resolved. Between the trimmed V and J ends, which lost 4 bases and 5 bases, there was a span of 9 bases. The CDR3 totals 13 residues. The germline CDR1 and CDR2 sequences are KGHSH and LQKENI. CDR3: CASSLGVNNEQFF. Here the CDR3 DNA reads TGTGCCAGCTCACTTGGAGTTAACAATGAGCAGTTCTTC.

The sample holds many counts of this clonotype. V usage is TRBV3-1 and J usage is TRBJ1-2; no definite D call. Trimming took 5 bases from V and 4 from J, leaving 23 bases between them. This CDR3 spans 17 amino acids. CDR1 is LGHDT and CDR2 is YNNKEL in the germline V gene (reference sequence). CDR3 in amino acids: CASSWRLTLRKTYGYTF. CDR3 DNA: TGTGCCAGCAGCTGGAGACTCACCCTTCGAAAGACCTATGGCTACACCTTC.

The rearrangement links TRBV20-1 to TRBJ2-3, with 8 positions matching TRBD2. Looked up from germline, CDR1 is DFQATT and CDR2 is SNEGSKA (reference sequence). The CDR3 extends over 14 amino acids. V was pared by 5 bases and J by 3 bases, with 7 bases of the junction left unmatched. The chain's CDR3 is CSALGAGVTDTQYF. For the CDR3, the DNA is TGCAGTGCTCTGGGAGCGGGAGTAACAGATACGCAGTATTTT.